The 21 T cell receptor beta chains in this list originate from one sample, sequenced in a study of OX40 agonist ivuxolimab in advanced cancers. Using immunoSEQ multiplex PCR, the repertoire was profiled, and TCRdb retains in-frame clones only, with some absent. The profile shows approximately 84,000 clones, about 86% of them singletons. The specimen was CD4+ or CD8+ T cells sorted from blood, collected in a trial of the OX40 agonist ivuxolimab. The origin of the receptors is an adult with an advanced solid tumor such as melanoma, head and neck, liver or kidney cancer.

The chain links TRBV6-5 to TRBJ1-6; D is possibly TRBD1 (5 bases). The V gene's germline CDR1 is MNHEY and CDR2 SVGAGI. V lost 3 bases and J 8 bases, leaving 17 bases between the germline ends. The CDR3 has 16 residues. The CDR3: CASSYRRVGLYSPLHF. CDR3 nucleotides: TGTGCCAGCAGTTATCGCAGGGTAGGGCTTTATTCACCCCTCCACTTT.

The CDR3 sequence: CASRAGVNWAGNTIYF. CDR3 nucleotide sequence: TGTGCCAGCAGAGCGGGGGTAAACTGGGCTGGAAACACCATATATTTT. This chain connects TRBV28 to TRBJ1-3, with D tentatively TRBD1 (5 bases). V dropped 6 bases and J dropped 2 bases, with 17 bases sitting between them. Germline V gene lookup returns CDR1 MDHEN and CDR2 SYDVKM. The CDR3 totals 16 residues.

The CDR3 bases are TGTGCTAGTGGCTCCGGGACGGCGAACACTGAAGCTTTCTTT. It translates to CASGSGTANTEAFF. The rearrangement links TRBV12-5 to TRBJ1-1; a possible D gene is TRBD1 (5 bases). The germline gives CDR1 LGHNT, CDR2 FRNRAP. The ends were cut back, 6 bases at V and 1 base at J, with 12 bases in the middle. The CDR3 runs 14 residues.

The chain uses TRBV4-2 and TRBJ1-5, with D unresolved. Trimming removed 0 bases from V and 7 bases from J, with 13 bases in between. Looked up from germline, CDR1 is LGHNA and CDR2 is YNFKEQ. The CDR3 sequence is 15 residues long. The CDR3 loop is CASSQDGGRGQPQHF. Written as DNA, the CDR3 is TGTGCCAGCAGCCAAGACGGTGGGCGGGGACAGCCCCAGCATTTT.

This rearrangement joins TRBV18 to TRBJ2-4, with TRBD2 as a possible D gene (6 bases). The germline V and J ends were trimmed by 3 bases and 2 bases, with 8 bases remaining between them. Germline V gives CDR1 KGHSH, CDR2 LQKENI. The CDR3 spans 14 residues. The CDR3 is CASSPGGTKNIQYF. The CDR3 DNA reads TGTGCCAGCTCACCGGGGGGAACCAAAAACATTCAGTACTTC. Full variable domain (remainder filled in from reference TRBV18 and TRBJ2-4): NAGVMQNPRHLVRRRGQEARLRCSPMKGHSHVYWYRQLPEEGLKFMVYLQKENIIDESGMPKERFSAEFPKEGPSILRIQQVVRGDSAAYFCASSPGGTKNIQYFGAGTRLSVL.

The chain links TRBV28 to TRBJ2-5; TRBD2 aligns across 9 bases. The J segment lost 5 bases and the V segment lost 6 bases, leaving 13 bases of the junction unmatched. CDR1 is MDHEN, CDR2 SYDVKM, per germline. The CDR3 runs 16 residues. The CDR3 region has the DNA TGTGCCAGCAGCCCCCCACTGCGGGGGGGCCTTGAGACCCAGTACTTC. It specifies CASSPPLRGGLETQYF.

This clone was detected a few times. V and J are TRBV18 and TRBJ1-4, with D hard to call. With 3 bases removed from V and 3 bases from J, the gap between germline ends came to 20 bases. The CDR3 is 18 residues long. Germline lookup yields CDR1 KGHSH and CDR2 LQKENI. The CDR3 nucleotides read TGTGCCAGCTCACCCTCTCCCCAGCAGTCCGGCGCTAATGAAAAACTGTTTTTT. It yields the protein CASSPSPQQSGANEKLFF.

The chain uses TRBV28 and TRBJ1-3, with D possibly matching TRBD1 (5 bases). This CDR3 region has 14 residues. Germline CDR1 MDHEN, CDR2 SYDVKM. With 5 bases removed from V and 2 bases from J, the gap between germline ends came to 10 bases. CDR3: CASSPGTAGNTIYF. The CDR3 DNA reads TGTGCCAGCAGTCCCGGGACGGCTGGAAACACCATATATTTT.

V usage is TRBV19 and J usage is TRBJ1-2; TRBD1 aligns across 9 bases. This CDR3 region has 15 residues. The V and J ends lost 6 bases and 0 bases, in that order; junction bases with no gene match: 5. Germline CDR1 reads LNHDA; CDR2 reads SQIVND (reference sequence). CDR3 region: CASRNGQGTNYGYTF. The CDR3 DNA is TGTGCCAGTAGGAATGGACAGGGGACTAACTATGGCTACACCTTC.

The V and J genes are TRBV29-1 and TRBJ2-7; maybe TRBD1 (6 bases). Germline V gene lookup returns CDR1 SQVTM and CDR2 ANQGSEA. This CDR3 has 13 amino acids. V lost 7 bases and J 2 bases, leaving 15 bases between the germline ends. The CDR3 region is CSALTGKTYEQYF. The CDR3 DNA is TGCAGCGCCCTCACAGGGAAGACCTACGAGCAGTACTTC.

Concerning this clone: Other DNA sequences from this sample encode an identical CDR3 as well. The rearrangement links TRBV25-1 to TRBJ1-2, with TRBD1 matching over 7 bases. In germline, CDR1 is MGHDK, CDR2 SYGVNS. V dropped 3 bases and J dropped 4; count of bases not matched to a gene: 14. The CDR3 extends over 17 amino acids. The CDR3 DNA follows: TGTGCCAGCAGTGAGGGGGGGGGACAGAGGATTGGCTATGGCTACACCTTC. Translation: CASSEGGGQRIGYGYTF.

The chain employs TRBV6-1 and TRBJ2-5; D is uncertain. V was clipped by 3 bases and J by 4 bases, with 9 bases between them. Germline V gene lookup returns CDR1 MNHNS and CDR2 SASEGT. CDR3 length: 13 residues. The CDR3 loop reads CASSDYWRETQYF. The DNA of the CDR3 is TGTGCCAGCAGTGATTATTGGCGAGAGACCCAGTACTTC.

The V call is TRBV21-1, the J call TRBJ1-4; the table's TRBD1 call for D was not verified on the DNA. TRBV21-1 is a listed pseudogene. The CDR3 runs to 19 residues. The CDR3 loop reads CASSATGTGGSVTNEKLFF. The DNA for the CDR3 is TGTGCCAGCAGCGCAACCGGGACAGGGGGCTCCGTGACTAATGAAAAACTGTTTTTT.

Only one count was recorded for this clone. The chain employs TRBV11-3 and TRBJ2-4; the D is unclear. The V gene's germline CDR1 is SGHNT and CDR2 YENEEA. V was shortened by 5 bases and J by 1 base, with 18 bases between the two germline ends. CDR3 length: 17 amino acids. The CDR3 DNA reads TGTGCCAGCAGCCTTAGCAAGGACCCTAGTGCCAAAAACATTCAGTACTTC. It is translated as CASSLSKDPSAKNIQYF.

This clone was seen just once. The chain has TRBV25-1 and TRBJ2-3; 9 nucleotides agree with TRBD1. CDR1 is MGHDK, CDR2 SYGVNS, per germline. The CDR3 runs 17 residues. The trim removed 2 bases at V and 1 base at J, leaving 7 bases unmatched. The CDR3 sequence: CASSERTGVGGTDTQYF. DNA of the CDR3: TGTGCCAGCAGTGAACGGACAGGGGTTGGGGGCACAGATACGCAGTATTTT.

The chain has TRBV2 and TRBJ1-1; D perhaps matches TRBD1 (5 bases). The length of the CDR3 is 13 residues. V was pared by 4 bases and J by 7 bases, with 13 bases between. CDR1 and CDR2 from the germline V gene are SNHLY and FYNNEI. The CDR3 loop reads CASSASGTGEAFF. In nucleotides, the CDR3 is TGTGCCAGCAGTGCCTCCGGGACGGGTGAAGCTTTCTTT.

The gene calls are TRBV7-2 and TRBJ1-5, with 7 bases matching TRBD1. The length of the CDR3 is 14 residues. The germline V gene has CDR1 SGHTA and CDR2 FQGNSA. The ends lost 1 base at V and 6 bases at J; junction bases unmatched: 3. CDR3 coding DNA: TGTGCCAGCAGCTTAGACAGGGGCTCTCAGCCCCAGCATTTT. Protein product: CASSLDRGSQPQHF. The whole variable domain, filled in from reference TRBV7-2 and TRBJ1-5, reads GAGVSQSPSNKVTEKGKDVELRCDPISGHTALYWYRQSLGQGLEFLIYFQGNSAPDKSGLPSDRFSAERTGGSVSTLTIQRTQQEDSAVYLCASSLDRGSQPQHFGDGTRLSIL.

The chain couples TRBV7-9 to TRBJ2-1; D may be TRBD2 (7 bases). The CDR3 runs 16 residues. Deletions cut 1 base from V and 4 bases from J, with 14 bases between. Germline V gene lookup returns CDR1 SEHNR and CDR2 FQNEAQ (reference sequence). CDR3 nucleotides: TGTGCCAGCAGCTTAGACATCGGGGGGCCGTACAATGAGCAGTTCTTC. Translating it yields CASSLDIGGPYNEQFF.

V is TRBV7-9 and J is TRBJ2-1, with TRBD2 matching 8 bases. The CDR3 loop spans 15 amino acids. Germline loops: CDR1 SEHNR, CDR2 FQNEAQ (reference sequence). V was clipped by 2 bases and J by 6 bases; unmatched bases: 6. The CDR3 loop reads CASSLSGLDLNEQFF. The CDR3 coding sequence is TGTGCCAGCAGCTTATCGGGACTAGACCTCAATGAGCAGTTCTTC.

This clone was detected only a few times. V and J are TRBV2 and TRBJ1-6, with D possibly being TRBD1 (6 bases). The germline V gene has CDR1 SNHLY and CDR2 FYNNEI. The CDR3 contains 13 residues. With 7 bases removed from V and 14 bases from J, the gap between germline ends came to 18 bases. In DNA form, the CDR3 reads TGTGCCAGCAATCTCTCCGGGACAAAGGCCCTCCACTTT. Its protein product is CASNLSGTKALHF.

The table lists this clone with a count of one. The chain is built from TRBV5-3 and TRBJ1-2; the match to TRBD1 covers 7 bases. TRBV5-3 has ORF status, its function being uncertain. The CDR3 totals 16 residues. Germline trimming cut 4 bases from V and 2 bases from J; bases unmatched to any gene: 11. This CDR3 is CARSPRDSSPNYGYTF. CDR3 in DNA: TGTGCCAGAAGCCCGAGGGACAGCAGCCCAAACTATGGCTACACCTTC.